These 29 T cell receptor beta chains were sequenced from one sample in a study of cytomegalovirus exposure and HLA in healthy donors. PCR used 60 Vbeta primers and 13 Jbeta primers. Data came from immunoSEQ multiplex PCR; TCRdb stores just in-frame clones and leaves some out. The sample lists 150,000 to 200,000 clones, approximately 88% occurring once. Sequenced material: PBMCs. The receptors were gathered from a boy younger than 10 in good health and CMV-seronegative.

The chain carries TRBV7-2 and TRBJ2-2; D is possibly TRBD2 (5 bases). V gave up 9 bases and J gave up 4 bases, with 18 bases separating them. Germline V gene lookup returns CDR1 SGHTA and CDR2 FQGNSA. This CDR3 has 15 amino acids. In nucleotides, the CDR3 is TGTGCCAGTGAGACCCCGGGGAAGGGCACCGGGGAGCTGTTTTTT. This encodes CASETPGKGTGELFF.

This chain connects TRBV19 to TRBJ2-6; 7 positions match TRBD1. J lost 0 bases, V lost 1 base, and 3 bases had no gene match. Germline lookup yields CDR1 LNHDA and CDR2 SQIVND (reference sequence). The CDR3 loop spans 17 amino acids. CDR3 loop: CASSIVPGGSGANVLTF. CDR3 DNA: TGTGCCAGTAGTATAGTCCCAGGGGGCTCTGGGGCCAACGTCCTGACTTTC. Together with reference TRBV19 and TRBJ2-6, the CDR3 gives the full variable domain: DGGITQSPKYLFRKEGQNVTLSCEQNLNHDAMYWYRQDPGQGLRLIYYSQIVNDFQKGDIAEGYSVSREKKESFPLTVTSAQKNPTAFYLCASSIVPGGSGANVLTFGAGSRLTVL.

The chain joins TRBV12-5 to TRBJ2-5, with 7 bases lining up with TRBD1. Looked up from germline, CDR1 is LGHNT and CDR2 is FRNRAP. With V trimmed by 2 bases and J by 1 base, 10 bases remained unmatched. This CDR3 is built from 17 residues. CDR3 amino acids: CASGLSMTGPPQETQYF. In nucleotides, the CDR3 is TGTGCTAGTGGTTTGTCAATGACAGGGCCCCCCCAAGAGACCCAGTACTTC.

The CDR3 coding sequence is TGTGCCAGCAGTTCGGGGGACCCCAATGAGCAGTTCTTC. Residues: CASSSGDPNEQFF. The V call is TRBV13, the J call TRBJ2-1, with D perhaps matching TRBD2 (6 bases). Germline lookup yields CDR1 PRHDT and CDR2 FYEKMQ (reference sequence). With 6 bases removed from V and 6 bases from J, the gap between germline ends came to 12 bases. The CDR3 has 13 residues.

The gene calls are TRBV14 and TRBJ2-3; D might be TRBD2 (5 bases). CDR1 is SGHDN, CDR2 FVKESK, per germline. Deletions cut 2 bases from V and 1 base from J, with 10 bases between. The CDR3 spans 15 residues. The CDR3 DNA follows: TGTGCCAGCAGCCAACTAGCTTGGGGCACAGATACGCAGTATTTT. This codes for CASSQLAWGTDTQYF. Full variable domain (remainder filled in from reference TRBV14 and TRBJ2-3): EAGVTQFPSHSVIEKGQTVTLRCDPISGHDNLYWYRRVMGKEIKFLLHFVKESKQDESGMPNNRFLAERTGGTYSTLKVQPAELEDSGVYFCASSQLAWGTDTQYFGPGTRLTVL.

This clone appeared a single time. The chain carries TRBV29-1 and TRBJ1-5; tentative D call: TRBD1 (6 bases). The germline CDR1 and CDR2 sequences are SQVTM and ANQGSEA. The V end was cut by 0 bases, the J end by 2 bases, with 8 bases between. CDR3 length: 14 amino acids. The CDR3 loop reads CSVEDEGGNQPQHF. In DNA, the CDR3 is TGCAGCGTTGAAGATGAGGGGGGCAATCAGCCCCAGCATTTT.

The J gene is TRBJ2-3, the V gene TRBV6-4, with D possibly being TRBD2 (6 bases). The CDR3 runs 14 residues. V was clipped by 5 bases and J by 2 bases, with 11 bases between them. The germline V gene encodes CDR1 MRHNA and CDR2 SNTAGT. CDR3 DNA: TGTGCCAGCAGTTCGGGACTTTACACAGATACGCAGTATTTT. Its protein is CASSSGLYTDTQYF.

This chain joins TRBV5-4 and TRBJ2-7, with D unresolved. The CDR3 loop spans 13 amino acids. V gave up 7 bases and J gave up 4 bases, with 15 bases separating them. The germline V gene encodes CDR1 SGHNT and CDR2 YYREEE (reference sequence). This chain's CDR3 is CASSTSGGYEQYF. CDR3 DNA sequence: TGTGCCAGCTCGACCTCAGGTGGTTACGAGCAGTACTTC. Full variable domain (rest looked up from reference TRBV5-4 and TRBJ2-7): ETGVTQSPTHLIKTRGQQVTLRCSSQSGHNTVSWYQQALGQGPQFIFQYYREEENGRGNFPPRFSGLQFPNYSSELNVNALELDDSALYLCASSTSGGYEQYFGPGTRLTVT.

The CDR3 sequence is CASGLVQLGDGYTF. The CDR3 DNA is TGTGCTAGTGGTTTGGTACAGCTAGGGGATGGCTACACCTTC. J is TRBJ1-2 and V is TRBV12-5; D may be TRBD1 (5 bases). Looked up from germline, CDR1 is LGHNT and CDR2 is FRNRAP. Trimming removed 0 bases at V and 6 bases at J, with 11 bases between. This CDR3 contains 14 residues.

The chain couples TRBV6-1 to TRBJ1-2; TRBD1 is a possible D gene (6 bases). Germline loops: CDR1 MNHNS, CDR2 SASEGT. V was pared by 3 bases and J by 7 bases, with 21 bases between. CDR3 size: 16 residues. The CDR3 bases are TGTGCCAGCAGTGATTTTCCGCTCGGGACAAAGGTTGGCTACACCTTC. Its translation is CASSDFPLGTKVGYTF.

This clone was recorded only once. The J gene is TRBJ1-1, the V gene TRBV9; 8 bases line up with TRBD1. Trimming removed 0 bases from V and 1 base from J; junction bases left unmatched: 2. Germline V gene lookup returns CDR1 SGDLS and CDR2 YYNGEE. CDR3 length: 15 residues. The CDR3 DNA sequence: TGTGCCAGCAGCGTAGGGCAGGGGGCGAACACTGAAGCTTTCTTT. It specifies CASSVGQGANTEAFF.

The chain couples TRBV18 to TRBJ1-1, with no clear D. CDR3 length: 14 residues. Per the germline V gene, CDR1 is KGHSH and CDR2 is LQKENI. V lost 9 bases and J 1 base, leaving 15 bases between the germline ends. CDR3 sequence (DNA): TGTGCCAGTTTCTTTGAGGGCCGGAACACTGAAGCTTTCTTT. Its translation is CASFFEGRNTEAFF.

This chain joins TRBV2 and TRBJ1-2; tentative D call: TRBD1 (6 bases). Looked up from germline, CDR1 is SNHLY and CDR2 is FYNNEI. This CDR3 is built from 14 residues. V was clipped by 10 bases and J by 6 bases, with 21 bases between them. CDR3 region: CANSIGQIGHGYTF. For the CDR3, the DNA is TGTGCCAACTCTATCGGACAGATAGGACATGGCTACACCTTC.

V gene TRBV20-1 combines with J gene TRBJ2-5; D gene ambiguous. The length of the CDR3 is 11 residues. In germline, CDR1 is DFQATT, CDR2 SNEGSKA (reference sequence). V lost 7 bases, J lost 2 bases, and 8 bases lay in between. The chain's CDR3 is CSGADQETQYF. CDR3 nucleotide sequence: TGCAGTGGCGCGGATCAAGAGACCCAGTACTTC.

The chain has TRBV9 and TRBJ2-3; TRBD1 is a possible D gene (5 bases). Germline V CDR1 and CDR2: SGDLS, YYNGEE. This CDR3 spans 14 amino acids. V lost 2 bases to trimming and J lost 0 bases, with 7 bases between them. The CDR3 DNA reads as TGTGCCAGCAGCGTTCAGGGAAGCACAGATACGCAGTATTTT. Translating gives CASSVQGSTDTQYF.

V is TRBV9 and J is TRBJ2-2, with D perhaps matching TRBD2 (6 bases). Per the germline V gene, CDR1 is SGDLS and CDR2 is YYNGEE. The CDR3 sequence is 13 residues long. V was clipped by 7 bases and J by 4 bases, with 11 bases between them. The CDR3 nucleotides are TGTGCCAGCGGGACTCAAGGCACCGGGGAGCTGTTTTTT. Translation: CASGTQGTGELFF.

The DNA for the CDR3 is TGTGCCAGCTCACCGGGCAGGGGGCTTAACTATGGCTACACCTTC. This encodes CASSPGRGLNYGYTF. This chain joins TRBV18 and TRBJ1-2; TRBD1 matches at 8 bases. Trimming took 3 bases from V and 1 from J; bases not matched to a gene: 4. The CDR3 loop spans 15 amino acids. In germline, CDR1 is KGHSH, CDR2 LQKENI.

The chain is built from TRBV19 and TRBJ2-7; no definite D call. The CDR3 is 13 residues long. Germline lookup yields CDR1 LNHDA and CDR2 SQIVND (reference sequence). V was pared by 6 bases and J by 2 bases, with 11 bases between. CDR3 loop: CASRGTQAYEQYF. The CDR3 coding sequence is TGTGCCAGTAGGGGCACTCAGGCCTACGAGCAGTACTTC.

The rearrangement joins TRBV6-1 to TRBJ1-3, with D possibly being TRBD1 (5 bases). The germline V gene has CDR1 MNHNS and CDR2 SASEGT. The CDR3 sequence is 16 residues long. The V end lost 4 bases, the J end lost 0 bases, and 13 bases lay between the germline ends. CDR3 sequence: CASSVVGQFSGNTIYF. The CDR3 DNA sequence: TGTGCCAGCAGTGTGGTGGGGCAGTTCTCTGGAAACACCATATATTTT.

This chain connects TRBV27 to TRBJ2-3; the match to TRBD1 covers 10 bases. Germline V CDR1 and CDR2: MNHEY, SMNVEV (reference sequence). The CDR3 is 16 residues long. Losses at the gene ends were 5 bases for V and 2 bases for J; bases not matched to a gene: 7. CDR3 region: CASSPWTGGTTDTQYF. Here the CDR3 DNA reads TGTGCCAGCAGTCCTTGGACAGGGGGGACCACAGATACGCAGTATTTT.

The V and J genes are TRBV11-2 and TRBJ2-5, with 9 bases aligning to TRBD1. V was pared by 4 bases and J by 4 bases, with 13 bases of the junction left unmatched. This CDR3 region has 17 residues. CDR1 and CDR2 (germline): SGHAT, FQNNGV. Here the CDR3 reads CASSSLISGTGRETQYF. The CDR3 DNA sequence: TGTGCCAGCAGCTCCCTCATCTCCGGGACAGGGAGAGAGACCCAGTACTTC.

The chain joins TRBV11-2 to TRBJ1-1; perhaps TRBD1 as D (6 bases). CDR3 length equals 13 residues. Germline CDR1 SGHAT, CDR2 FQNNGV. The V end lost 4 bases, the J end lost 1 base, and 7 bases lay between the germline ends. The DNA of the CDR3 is TGTGCCAGCAGCTGGGGACAGAACACTGAAGCTTTCTTT. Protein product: CASSWGQNTEAFF.

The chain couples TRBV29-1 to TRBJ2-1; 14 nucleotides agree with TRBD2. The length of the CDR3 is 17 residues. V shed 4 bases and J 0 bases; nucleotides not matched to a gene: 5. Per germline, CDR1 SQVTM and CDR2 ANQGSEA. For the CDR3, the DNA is TGCAGCGTTGGGGGACTAGCGGGGGTGAGCTCCTACAATGAGCAGTTCTTC. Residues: CSVGGLAGVSSYNEQFF.

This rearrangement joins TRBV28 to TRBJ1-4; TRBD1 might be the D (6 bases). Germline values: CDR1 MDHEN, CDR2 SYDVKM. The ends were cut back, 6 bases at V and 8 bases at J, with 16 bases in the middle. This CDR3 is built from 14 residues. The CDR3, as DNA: TGTGCCAGCAGACCGGGACAAGGAAACGAAAAACTGTTTTTT. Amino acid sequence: CASRPGQGNEKLFF.

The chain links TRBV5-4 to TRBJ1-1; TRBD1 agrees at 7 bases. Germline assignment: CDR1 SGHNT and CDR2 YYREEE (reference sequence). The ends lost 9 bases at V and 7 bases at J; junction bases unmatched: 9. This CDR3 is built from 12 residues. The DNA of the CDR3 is TGTGCCACCAGGGGACAGCTTAATGAAGCTTTCTTT. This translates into CATRGQLNEAFF. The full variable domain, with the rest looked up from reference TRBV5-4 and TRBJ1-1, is ETGVTQSPTHLIKTRGQQVTLRCSSQSGHNTVSWYQQALGQGPQFIFQYYREEENGRGNFPPRFSGLQFPNYSSELNVNALELDDSALYLCATRGQLNEAFFGQGTRLTVV.

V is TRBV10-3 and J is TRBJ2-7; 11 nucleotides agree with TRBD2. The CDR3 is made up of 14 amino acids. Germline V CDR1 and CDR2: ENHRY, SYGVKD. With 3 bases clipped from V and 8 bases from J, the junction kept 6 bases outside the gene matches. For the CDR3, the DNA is TGTGCCATCAGTGATAGCGGGAGGGCCCACCAGCAGTACTTC. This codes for CAISDSGRAHQQYF.

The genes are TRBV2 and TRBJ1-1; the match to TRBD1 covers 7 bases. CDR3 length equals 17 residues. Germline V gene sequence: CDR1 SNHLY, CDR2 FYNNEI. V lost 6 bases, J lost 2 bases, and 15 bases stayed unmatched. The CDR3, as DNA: TGTGCCAGCAGCCCCGAGACCGGGACAGCAGGAAACACTGAAGCTTTCTTT. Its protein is CASSPETGTAGNTEAFF. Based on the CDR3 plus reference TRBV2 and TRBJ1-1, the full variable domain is EPEVTQTPSHQVTQMGQEVILRCVPISNHLYFYWYRQILGQKVEFLVSFYNNEISEKSEIFDDQFSVERPDGSNFTLKIRSTKLEDSAMYFCASSPETGTAGNTEAFFGQGTRLTVV.

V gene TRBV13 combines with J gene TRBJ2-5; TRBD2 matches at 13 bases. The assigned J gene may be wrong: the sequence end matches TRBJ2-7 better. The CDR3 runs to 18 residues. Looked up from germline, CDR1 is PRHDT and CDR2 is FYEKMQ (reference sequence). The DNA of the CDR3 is TGTGCCAGCAGCTCGGGACTAGCGGGGAAAGGATTTGGGGACGAGCAGTACTTC. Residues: CASSSGLAGKGFGDEQYF.

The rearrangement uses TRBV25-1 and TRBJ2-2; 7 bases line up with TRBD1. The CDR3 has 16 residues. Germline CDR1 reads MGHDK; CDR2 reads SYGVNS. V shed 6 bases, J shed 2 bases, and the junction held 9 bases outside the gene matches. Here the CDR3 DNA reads TGTGCCAGCAGCGGGACAGACGGCGGAAACACCGGGGAGCTGTTTTTT. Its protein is CASSGTDGGNTGELFF.